Shown below are 20 T cell receptor beta chains from a single sample sequenced in a study of cytomegalovirus exposure and HLA in healthy donors. The PCR was carried out with 60 Vbeta primers and 13 Jbeta primers. The repertoire was sequenced with immunoSEQ multiplex PCR; TCRdb's copy has only in-frame clones and lacks some. Of about 220,000 clones listed, over 65% are singletons. The sequencing sample was made of PBMCs. Receptors were obtained from a man aged 18-30 years in good health and CMV-seronegative.

The V and J genes are TRBV2 and TRBJ1-6, with TRBD1 identical over 9 bases. V shed 4 bases and J 10 bases; nucleotides not matched to a gene: 2. CDR1 is SNHLY, CDR2 FYNNEI, per germline. The CDR3 spans 13 residues. The CDR3 is CASSGTGVSPLHF. The CDR3 DNA follows: TGTGCCAGCAGTGGGACAGGGGTATCACCCCTCCACTTT.

This chain uses TRBV27 with TRBJ2-1; 13 positions agree with TRBD2. J was trimmed by 4 bases and V by 5 bases; bases with no gene match: 5. This CDR3 contains 16 residues. Germline values: CDR1 MNHEY, CDR2 SMNVEV (reference sequence). CDR3 nucleotides: TGTGCCAGCAGTCCCGGGACTAGCGGGACTTACAATGAGCAGTTCTTC. Translated: CASSPGTSGTYNEQFF.

The chain is built from TRBV28 and TRBJ1-4; weak D call: TRBD1 (5 bases). Trimming shortened V by 5 bases and J by 0 bases, and 16 bases separated the two germline ends. The CDR3 is 17 residues long. Germline V CDR1 and CDR2: MDHEN, SYDVKM. In nucleotides, the CDR3 is TGTGCCAGCAGTCCGCTCGACAGCTTTGCAACTAATGAAAAACTGTTTTTT. Protein product: CASSPLDSFATNEKLFF.

This clone was seen only a few times. V is TRBV10-3 and J is TRBJ2-4, with a possible D match to TRBD2 (5 bases). V gave up 2 bases and J gave up 5 bases, with 7 bases separating them. The germline CDR1 and CDR2 sequences are ENHRY and SYGVKD. The CDR3 is made up of 13 amino acids. DNA of the CDR3: TGTGCCATCAGTGAGGGACTCCAAAACATTCAGTACTTC. This encodes CAISEGLQNIQYF.

The V gene is TRBV7-9, the J gene TRBJ2-7, with 7 nucleotides matching TRBD2. CDR3 length: 14 residues. CDR1 is SEHNR and CDR2 is FQNEAQ in the germline V gene (reference sequence). V was pared by 5 bases and J by 1 base, with 5 bases of the junction left unmatched. The CDR3 bases are TGTGCCAGCAGCGAAGCGGGGCGGTCCTACGAGCAGTACTTC. This translates into CASSEAGRSYEQYF.

In DNA form, the CDR3 reads TGTGCCAGCAGACAACTCGGGACAGGGATTCAGCCCCAGCATTTT. Translating gives CASRQLGTGIQPQHF. The rearrangement uses TRBV27 and TRBJ1-5, with TRBD1 matching 9 bases. Trimming removed 6 bases from V and 6 bases from J; junction bases left unmatched: 9. The germline V gene has CDR1 MNHEY and CDR2 SMNVEV (reference sequence). This CDR3 is 15 amino acids long.

This chain links TRBV5-5 with TRBJ1-5; maybe TRBD1 (6 bases). This CDR3 region has 14 residues. Trimming removed 2 bases from V and 5 bases from J, with 11 bases in between. CDR1 is SGHKS and CDR2 is YYEKEE in the germline V gene (reference sequence). The CDR3 loop reads CASSLDTGYQPQHF. The CDR3 DNA follows: TGTGCCAGCAGCTTAGACACAGGGTATCAGCCCCAGCATTTT.

The chain combines TRBV5-1 with TRBJ2-1; D possibly corresponds to TRBD2 (5 bases). The germline V gene has CDR1 SGHRS and CDR2 YFSETQ. Trimming stripped 0 bases from V and 7 bases from J, with 11 bases between. The CDR3 extends over 14 amino acids. The CDR3 bases are TGCGCCAGCAGCTTGGGAGGGTATGGAAATGAGCAGTTCTTC. Translating it yields CASSLGGYGNEQFF.

J is TRBJ1-5 and V is TRBV30; a possible D gene is TRBD1 (5 bases). This CDR3 contains 13 residues. Trimming removed 3 bases at V and 5 bases at J, with 11 bases between. The germline V gene encodes CDR1 GTSNPN and CDR2 SVGIG (reference sequence). The CDR3: CAWSPKGYQPQHF. Here the CDR3 DNA reads TGTGCCTGGAGCCCCAAGGGGTATCAGCCCCAGCATTTT.

The chain joins TRBV5-1 to TRBJ2-1; D perhaps matches TRBD2 (5 bases). The germline gives CDR1 SGHRS, CDR2 YFSETQ. The CDR3 spans 15 residues. Trimming removed 4 bases at V and 3 bases at J, with 14 bases between. The CDR3 spells CASSPVEASYNEQFF. Here the CDR3 DNA reads TGCGCCAGCAGCCCGGTGGAGGCAAGCTACAATGAGCAGTTCTTC.

Only a few counts were recorded for this clone. V gene TRBV7-6 combines with J gene TRBJ1-2; D perhaps matches TRBD1 (6 bases). This CDR3 comprises 13 residues. Trimming removed 1 base from V and 5 bases from J, with 8 bases in between. The germline V gene has CDR1 SGHVS and CDR2 FNYEAQ. CDR3 protein: CASSLGTAYGYTF. As DNA, the CDR3 is TGTGCCAGCAGCTTAGGGACAGCTTATGGCTACACCTTC.

The V gene is TRBV25-1, the J gene TRBJ2-6; D is undetermined. Looked up from germline, CDR1 is MGHDK and CDR2 is SYGVNS. Trimming cost V 3 bases and J 1 base, with 4 bases left between them. The CDR3 has 14 amino acids. This chain's CDR3 is CASSERSGANVLTF. Written as DNA, the CDR3 is TGTGCCAGCAGTGAGAGGTCTGGGGCCAACGTCCTGACTTTC.

The chain has TRBV5-1 and TRBJ2-7, with D unresolved. CDR3 length: 20 amino acids. The germline V gene has CDR1 SGHRS and CDR2 YFSETQ. Trimming cost V 4 bases and J 2 bases, with 31 bases left between them. This CDR3 reads CASSRPDGSKQNLPPYEQYF. The CDR3 DNA reads TGCGCCAGCAGCCGGCCTGACGGGTCCAAACAAAATCTACCCCCCTACGAGCAGTACTTC.

The chain is built from TRBV10-1 and TRBJ2-7; 7 nucleotides agree with TRBD2. Germline-derived CDR1 and CDR2 are WNHNN and SYGVQD (reference sequence). There are 13 residues in the CDR3. Germline trimming cut 4 bases from V and 5 bases from J; bases unmatched to any gene: 5. The chain's CDR3 is CASSGAGVHEQYF. CDR3 in DNA: TGCGCCAGCAGTGGGGCGGGAGTCCACGAGCAGTACTTC.

This clone was found a few times. The rearrangement links TRBV5-1 to TRBJ1-6, with 7 bases lining up with TRBD1. The CDR3 length is 15 residues. Trimming took 7 bases from V and 6 from J; bases not matched to a gene: 10. Germline values: CDR1 SGHRS, CDR2 YFSETQ. The CDR3 DNA reads TGCGCCAGCGGTCCCTCGGGACAGTTTAATTCACCCCTCCACTTT. It yields the protein CASGPSGQFNSPLHF.

The chain carries TRBV10-2 and TRBJ2-5; D is undetermined. The V and J ends lost 6 bases and 9 bases respectively, with 17 bases between them. This CDR3 has 13 amino acids. Germline loops: CDR1 WSHSY, CDR2 SAAADI. CDR3 nucleotides: TGCGCCAGCAGCCTGCTGGGCCCCGAATCCCAGTACTTC. This sequence encodes CASSLLGPESQYF.

The chain combines TRBV19 with TRBJ1-5; D is perhaps TRBD1 (6 bases). Trimming removed 3 bases at V and 7 bases at J, with 13 bases between. CDR1 and CDR2 (germline): LNHDA, SQIVND (reference sequence). This CDR3 is built from 14 residues. In nucleotides, the CDR3 is TGTGCCAGTAGTATGCAGGGGTCCTGGCAGCCCCAGCATTTT. It translates to CASSMQGSWQPQHF. The whole variable domain, filled in from reference TRBV19 and TRBJ1-5, reads DGGITQSPKYLFRKEGQNVTLSCEQNLNHDAMYWYRQDPGQGLRLIYYSQIVNDFQKGDIAEGYSVSREKKESFPLTVTSAQKNPTAFYLCASSMQGSWQPQHFGDGTRLSIL.

The V gene is TRBV7-2, the J gene TRBJ2-1, with a possible D match to TRBD2 (6 bases). V gave up 7 bases and J gave up 2 bases, with 15 bases separating them. This CDR3 comprises 15 residues. Germline assignment: CDR1 SGHTA and CDR2 FQGNSA. CDR3: CASTRGGNPYNEQFF. Here the CDR3 DNA reads TGTGCCAGCACCCGGGGCGGGAATCCCTACAATGAGCAGTTCTTC. Complete variable domain (other parts from reference TRBV7-2 and TRBJ2-1): GAGVSQSPSNKVTEKGKDVELRCDPISGHTALYWYRQSLGQGLEFLIYFQGNSAPDKSGLPSDRFSAERTGGSVSTLTIQRTQQEDSAVYLCASTRGGNPYNEQFFGPGTRLTVL.

The V gene is TRBV10-3, the J gene TRBJ2-5; TRBD1 matches 9 bases. The J call may be in error: the DNA end matches TRBJ2-7 better. The CDR3 length is 18 residues. CDR1 is ENHRY and CDR2 is SYGVKD in the germline V gene. CDR3 in DNA: TGTGCCATCTCGATGCCCGGGACAGGGTACTCCAAAACCTACGAGCAGTACTTC. Protein sequence: CAISMPGTGYSKTYEQYF.

V and J are TRBV7-9 and TRBJ2-6; TRBD2 might be the D (5 bases). Germline loops: CDR1 SEHNR, CDR2 FQNEAQ (reference sequence). The CDR3 spans 17 residues. V was pared by 0 bases and J by 0 bases, with 9 bases between. The CDR3 DNA reads TGTGCCAGCAGCTTAGCTAGGGAGCTCTCTGGGGCCAACGTCCTGACTTTC. It yields the protein CASSLARELSGANVLTF.